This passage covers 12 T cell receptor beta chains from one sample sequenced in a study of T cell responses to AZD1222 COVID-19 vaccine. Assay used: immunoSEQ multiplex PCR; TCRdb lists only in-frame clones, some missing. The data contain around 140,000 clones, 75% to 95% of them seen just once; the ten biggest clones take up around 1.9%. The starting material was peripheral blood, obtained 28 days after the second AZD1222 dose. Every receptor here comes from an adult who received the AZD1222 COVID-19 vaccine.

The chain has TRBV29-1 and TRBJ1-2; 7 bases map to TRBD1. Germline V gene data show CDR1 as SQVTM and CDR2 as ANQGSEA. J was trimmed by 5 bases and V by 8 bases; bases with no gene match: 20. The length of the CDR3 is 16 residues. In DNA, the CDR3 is TGCAGCCCTTGGAAGAGACAGGGCCCATTAGGGTATGGCTACACCTTC. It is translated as CSPWKRQGPLGYGYTF.

The CDR3 region is CASSSQGLNEQFF. CDR3 DNA: TGTGCCAGCAGCTCACAGGGATTGAATGAGCAGTTCTTC. V is TRBV12-3 or TRBV12-4 and J is TRBJ2-1; D may be TRBD1 (6 bases). Trimming took 6 bases from V and 7 from J, leaving 13 bases between them. The CDR3 spans 13 residues.

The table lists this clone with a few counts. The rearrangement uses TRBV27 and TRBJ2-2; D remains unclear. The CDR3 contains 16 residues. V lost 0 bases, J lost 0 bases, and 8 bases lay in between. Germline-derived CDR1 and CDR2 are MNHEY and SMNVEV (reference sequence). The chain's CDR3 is CASSLSATANTGELFF. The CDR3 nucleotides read TGTGCCAGCAGTTTATCTGCGACTGCGAACACCGGGGAGCTGTTTTTT.

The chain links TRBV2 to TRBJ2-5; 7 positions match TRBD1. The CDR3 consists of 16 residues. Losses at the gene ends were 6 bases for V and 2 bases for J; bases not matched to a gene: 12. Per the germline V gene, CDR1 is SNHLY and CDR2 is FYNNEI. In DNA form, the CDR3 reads TGTGCCAGCAGGGCTTACAGGGGCCCCGATCAAGAGACCCAGTACTTC. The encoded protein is CASRAYRGPDQETQYF.

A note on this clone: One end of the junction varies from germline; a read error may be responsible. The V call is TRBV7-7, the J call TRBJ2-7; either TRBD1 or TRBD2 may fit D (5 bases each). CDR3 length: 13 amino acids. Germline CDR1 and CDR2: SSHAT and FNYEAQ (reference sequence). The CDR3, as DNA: TGTGCTAGCAGCTTAGCGCCAGGGAACGAGCAGTACTTC. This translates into CASSLAPGNEQYF.

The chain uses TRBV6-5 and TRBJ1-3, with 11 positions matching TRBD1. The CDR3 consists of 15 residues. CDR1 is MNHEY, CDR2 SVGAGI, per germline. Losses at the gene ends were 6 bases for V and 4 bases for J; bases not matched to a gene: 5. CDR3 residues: CASSRDRGTGNTIYF. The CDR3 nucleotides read TGTGCCAGCAGCCGGGACAGGGGGACCGGAAACACCATATATTTT.

The CDR3 region has the DNA TGTGCCAGCAGGGTGGAACCGGGAGGGGCAGATACGCAGTATTTT. It encodes CASRVEPGGADTQYF. The V call is TRBV2, the J call TRBJ2-3; 8 nucleotides align to TRBD2. The ends lost 6 bases at V and 4 bases at J; junction bases unmatched: 9. The CDR3 runs to 15 residues. Germline-derived CDR1 and CDR2 are SNHLY and FYNNEI.

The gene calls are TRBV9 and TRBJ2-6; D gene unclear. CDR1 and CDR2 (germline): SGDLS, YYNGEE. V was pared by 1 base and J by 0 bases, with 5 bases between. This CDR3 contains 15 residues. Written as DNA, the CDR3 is TGTGCCAGCAGCGTATTTAGCTCTGGGGCCAACGTCCTGACTTTC. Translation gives CASSVFSSGANVLTF.

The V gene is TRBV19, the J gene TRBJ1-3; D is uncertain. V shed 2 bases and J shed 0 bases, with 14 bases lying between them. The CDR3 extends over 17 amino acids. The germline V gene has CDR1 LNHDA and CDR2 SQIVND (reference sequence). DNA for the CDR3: TGTGCCAGTAGTATAATCCGTGGCGGCGACTCTGGAAACACCATATATTTT. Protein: CASSIIRGGDSGNTIYF.

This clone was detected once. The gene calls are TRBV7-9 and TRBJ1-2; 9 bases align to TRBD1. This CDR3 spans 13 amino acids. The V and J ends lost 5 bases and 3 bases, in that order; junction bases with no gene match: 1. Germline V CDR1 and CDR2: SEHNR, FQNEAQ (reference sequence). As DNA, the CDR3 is TGTGCCAGCAGCCGGACAGGGGACTATGGCTACACCTTC. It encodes CASSRTGDYGYTF.

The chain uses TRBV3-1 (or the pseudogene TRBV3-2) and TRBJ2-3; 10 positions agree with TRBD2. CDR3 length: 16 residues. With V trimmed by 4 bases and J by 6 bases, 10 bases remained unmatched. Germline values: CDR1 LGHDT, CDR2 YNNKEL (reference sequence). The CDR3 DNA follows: TGTGCCAGCAGCCGAAGCGCTAGCGGGAGTGCGGATACGCAGTATTTT. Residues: CASSRSASGSADTQYF.

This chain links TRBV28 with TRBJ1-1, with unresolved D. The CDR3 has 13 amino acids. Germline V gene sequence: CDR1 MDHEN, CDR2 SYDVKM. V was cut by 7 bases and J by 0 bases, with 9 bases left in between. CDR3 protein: CASISTVNTEAFF. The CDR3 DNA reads TGTGCCAGCATTTCCACAGTGAACACTGAAGCTTTCTTT.